Listed below are T cell receptor beta chains from one sample, sequenced in a study of blood T cell repertoires in COVID-19. Assay: immunoSEQ multiplex PCR; the TCRdb copy retains only in-frame clones and omits some. The sample yields about 250,000 clones, approximately 86% seen once. Sequences were obtained from peripheral blood. The origin of the receptors is a woman aged 55-70 years who had recovered from COVID-19. Each CDR3 is given without its conserved first and last residue. Each record gives: J gene, V gene, clone size, D gene, CDR3 protein. The D gene is left open where the match is weak. Clone size is stated in some rows and not others, as once, few, many or a class when expanded.

J gene: TRBJ1-4
V gene: TRBV5-4
clone size: .
D gene: TRBD1
CDR3 protein: ASSLGDRVPFGKLF

J gene: TRBJ2-2
V gene: TRBV7-9
clone size: .
D gene: .
CDR3 protein: ASSPTGTGELF

J gene: TRBJ2-7
V gene: TRBV7-9
clone size: .
D gene: .
CDR3 protein: ASSTRQSSYEQY

J gene: TRBJ1-2
V gene: TRBV3-1/TRBV3-2
clone size: .
D gene: .
CDR3 protein: ASSQVDRAYGYT

J gene: TRBJ1-2
V gene: TRBV5-1
clone size: few
D gene: .
CDR3 protein: ASSPSGGVNYGYT

J gene: TRBJ2-7
V gene: TRBV11-2
clone size: .
D gene: .
CDR3 protein: ASSPLYEQY

J gene: TRBJ2-1
V gene: TRBV24-1
clone size: .
D gene: TRBD2
CDR3 protein: ATCTGGSYNEQF

J gene: TRBJ2-6
V gene: TRBV7-2
clone size: .
D gene: TRBD2
CDR3 protein: ASSSPLAGGLSGANVLT

J gene: TRBJ1-2
V gene: TRBV28
clone size: .
D gene: .
CDR3 protein: ASNELAEPFST

J gene: TRBJ2-2
V gene: TRBV5-8
clone size: .
D gene: TRBD2
CDR3 protein: ASSLRLAGAMNTGELF

J gene: TRBJ1-4
V gene: TRBV7-8
clone size: .
D gene: .
CDR3 protein: ASSLVVGGPSTNEKLF

J gene: TRBJ1-5
V gene: TRBV9
clone size: once
D gene: .
CDR3 protein: ASSVSGLGGAVYQPQH

J gene: TRBJ1-4
V gene: TRBV11-1
clone size: once
D gene: .
CDR3 protein: ASSLGSRANEKLF

J gene: TRBJ2-1
V gene: TRBV5-1
clone size: .
D gene: TRBD2
CDR3 protein: ASSLGTSGGAWNNEQF

J gene: TRBJ1-2
V gene: TRBV5-4
clone size: .
D gene: .
CDR3 protein: ASKGGGAFGYT

J gene: TRBJ2-7
V gene: TRBV27
clone size: .
D gene: TRBD2
CDR3 protein: ASSPPGGVYEQY

J gene: TRBJ2-5
V gene: TRBV9
clone size: .
D gene: TRBD2
CDR3 protein: ASSFSAGGEETQY

J gene: TRBJ1-2
V gene: TRBV4-1
clone size: .
D gene: .
CDR3 protein: ASSLLGAIGGGYT

J gene: TRBJ2-7
V gene: TRBV19
clone size: .
D gene: .
CDR3 protein: ATQRQDPYEQY

J gene: TRBJ2-1
V gene: TRBV28
clone size: few
D gene: TRBD1
CDR3 protein: ASRTGQGTYNEQF

J gene: TRBJ1-2
V gene: TRBV6-1
clone size: .
D gene: .
CDR3 protein: ASSEADYGYT

J gene: TRBJ1-3
V gene: TRBV18
clone size: .
D gene: .
CDR3 protein: ASSPLGPQNGNTIY

J gene: TRBJ2-7
V gene: TRBV5-4
clone size: .
D gene: .
CDR3 protein: ASSFGQGSSYEQY

J gene: TRBJ1-5
V gene: TRBV27
clone size: .
D gene: .
CDR3 protein: ASSPASTGSQPQH

J gene: TRBJ2-1
V gene: TRBV4-3
clone size: few
D gene: .
CDR3 protein: ASSQGVGGGRGNEQF

J gene: TRBJ1-1
V gene: TRBV6-5
clone size: .
D gene: TRBD1
CDR3 protein: ASSYSHRGDTEAF